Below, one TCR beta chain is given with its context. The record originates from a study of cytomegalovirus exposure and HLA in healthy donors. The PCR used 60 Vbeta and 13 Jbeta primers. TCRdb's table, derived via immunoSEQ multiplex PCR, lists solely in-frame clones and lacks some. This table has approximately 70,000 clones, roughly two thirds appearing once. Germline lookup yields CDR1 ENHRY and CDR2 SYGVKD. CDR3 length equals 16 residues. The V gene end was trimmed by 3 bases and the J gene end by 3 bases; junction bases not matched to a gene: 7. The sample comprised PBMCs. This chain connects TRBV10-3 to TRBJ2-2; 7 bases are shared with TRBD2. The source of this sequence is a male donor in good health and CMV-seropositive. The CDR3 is CAISELSGAYTGELFF. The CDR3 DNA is TGTGCCATCAGTGAATTGAGCGGGGCCTACACCGGGGAGCTGTTTTTT.